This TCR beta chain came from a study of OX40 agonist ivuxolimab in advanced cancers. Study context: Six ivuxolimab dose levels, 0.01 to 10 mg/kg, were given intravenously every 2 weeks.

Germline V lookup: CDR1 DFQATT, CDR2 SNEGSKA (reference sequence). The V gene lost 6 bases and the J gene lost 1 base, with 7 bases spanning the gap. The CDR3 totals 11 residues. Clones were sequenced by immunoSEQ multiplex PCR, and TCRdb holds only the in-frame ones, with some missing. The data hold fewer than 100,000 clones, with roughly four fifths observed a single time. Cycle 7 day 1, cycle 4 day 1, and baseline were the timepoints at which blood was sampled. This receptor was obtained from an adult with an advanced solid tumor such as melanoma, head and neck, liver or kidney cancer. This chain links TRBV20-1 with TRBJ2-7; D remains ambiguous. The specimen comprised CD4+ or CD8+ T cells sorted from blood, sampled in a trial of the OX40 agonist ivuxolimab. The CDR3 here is CSAHHSYEQYF. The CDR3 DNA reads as TGCAGTGCCCACCATTCCTACGAGCAGTACTTC.